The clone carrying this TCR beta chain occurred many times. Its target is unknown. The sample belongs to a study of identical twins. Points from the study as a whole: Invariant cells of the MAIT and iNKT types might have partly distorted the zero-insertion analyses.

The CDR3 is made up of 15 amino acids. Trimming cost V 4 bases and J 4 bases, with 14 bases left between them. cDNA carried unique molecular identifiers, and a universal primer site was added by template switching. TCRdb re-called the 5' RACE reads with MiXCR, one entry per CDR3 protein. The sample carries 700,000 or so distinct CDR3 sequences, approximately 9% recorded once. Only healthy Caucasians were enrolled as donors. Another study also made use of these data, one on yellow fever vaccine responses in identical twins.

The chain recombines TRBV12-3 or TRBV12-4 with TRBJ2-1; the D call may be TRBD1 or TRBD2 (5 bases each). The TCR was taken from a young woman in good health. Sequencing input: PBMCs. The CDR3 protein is CASSSGTAGYNEQFF. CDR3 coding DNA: TGTGCCAGCAGTTCCGGGACCGCTGGTTACAATGAGCAGTTCTTC.